The present entry profiles one T cell receptor (beta chain) with its context. In the original analysis: From reference gene primer amplification, estimates of nucleated cell counts were derived. Method: immunoSEQ multiplex PCR; TCRdb's copy keeps in-frame clones and lacks some. The V and J calls and clone size come from that table; D and trimming were worked out from the DNA. The profile shows 65,000 to 95,000 clones, about 70% of them singletons. Germline V gene lookup returns CDR1 SGHRS and CDR2 YFSETQ. The CDR3 sequence is 14 residues long. The trim removed 4 bases at V and 3 bases at J, leaving 3 bases unmatched. The data are from a study of blood T cell repertoires in COVID-19. Study-level information: Acute-phase and convalescent COVID-19 samples originated in the United States, Italy and Spain. The analysed material was cDNA or gDNA that came from T cells, B-cell-depleted T cells, or PBMCs.

The sequence came from a man aged 50 to 59 with active or convalescent COVID-19. This chain links TRBV5-1 with TRBJ2-5, with 10 nucleotides matching TRBD1. Sequencing was carried out using peripheral blood. The CDR3 loop is CASSGDRGEETQYF. For the CDR3, the DNA is TGCGCCAGCAGCGGGGACAGGGGCGAAGAGACCCAGTACTTC.